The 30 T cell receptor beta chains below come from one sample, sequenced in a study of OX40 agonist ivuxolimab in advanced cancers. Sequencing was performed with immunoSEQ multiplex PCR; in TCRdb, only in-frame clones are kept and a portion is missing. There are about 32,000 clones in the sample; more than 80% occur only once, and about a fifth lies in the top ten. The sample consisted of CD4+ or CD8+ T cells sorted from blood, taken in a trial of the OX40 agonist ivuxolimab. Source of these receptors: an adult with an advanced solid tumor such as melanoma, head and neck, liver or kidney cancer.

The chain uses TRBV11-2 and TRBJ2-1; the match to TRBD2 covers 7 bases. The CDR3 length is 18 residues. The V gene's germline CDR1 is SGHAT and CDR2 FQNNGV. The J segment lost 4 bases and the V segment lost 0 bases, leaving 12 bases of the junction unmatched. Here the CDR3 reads CASSLDLGAGARYNEQFF. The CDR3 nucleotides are TGTGCCAGCAGCTTAGATTTAGGTGCGGGAGCAAGGTACAATGAGCAGTTCTTC.

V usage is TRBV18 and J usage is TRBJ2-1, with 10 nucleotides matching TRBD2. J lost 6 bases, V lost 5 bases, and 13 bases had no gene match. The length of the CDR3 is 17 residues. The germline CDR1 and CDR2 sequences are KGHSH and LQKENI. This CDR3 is CASSSGALAGRLNEQFF. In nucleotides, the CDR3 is TGTGCCAGCTCATCGGGGGCACTAGCGGGGCGCCTCAATGAGCAGTTCTTC.

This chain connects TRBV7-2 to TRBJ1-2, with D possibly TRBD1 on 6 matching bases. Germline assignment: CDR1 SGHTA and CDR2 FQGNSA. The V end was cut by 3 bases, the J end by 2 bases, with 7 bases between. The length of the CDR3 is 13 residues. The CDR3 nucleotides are TGTGCCAGCAGCTTTGACAGGAACTATGGCTACACCTTC. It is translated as CASSFDRNYGYTF. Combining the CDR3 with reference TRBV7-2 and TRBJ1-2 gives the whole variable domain GAGVSQSPSNKVTEKGKDVELRCDPISGHTALYWYRQSLGQGLEFLIYFQGNSAPDKSGLPSDRFSAERTGGSVSTLTIQRTQQEDSAVYLCASSFDRNYGYTFGSGTRLTVV.

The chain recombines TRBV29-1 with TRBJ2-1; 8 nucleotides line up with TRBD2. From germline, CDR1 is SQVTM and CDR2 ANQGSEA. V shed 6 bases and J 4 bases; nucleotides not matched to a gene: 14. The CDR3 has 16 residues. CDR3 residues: CSVLVPGGGRYNEQFF. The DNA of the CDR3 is TGCAGCGTGCTGGTACCGGGCGGGGGGCGTTACAATGAGCAGTTCTTC.

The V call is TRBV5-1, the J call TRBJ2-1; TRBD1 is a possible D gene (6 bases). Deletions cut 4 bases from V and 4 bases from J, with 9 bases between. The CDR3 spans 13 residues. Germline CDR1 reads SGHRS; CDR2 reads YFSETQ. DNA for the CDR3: TGCGCCAGCAGCCCGCAGGGGTACAATGAGCAGTTCTTC. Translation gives CASSPQGYNEQFF.

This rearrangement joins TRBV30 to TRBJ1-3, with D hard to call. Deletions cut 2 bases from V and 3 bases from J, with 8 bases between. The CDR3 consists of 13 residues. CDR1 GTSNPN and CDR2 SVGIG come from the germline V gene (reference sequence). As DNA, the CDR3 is TGTGCCTGGAGTAGGCAGCTTGGAAACACCATATATTTT. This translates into CAWSRQLGNTIYF. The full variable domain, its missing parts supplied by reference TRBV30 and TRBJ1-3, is SQTIHQWPATLVQPVGSPLSLECTVEGTSNPNLYWYRQAAGRGLQLLFYSVGIGQISSEVPQNLSASRPQDRQFILSSKKLLLSDSGFYLCAWSRQLGNTIYFGEGSWLTVV.

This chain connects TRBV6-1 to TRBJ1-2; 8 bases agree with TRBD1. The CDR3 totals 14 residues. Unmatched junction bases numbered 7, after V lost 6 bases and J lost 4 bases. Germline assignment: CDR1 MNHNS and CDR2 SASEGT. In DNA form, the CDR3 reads TGTGCCAGCAGCCCTGGGGACAGGTTCTATGGCTACACCTTC. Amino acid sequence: CASSPGDRFYGYTF.

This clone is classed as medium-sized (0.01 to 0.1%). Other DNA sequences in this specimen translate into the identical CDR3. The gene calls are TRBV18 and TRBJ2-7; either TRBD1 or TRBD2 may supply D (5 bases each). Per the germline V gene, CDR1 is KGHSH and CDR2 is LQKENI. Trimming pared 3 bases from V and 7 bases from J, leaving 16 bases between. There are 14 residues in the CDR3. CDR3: CASSPPGPSGEQYF. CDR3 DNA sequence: TGTGCCAGCTCACCTCCGGGACCTTCGGGGGAGCAGTACTTC.

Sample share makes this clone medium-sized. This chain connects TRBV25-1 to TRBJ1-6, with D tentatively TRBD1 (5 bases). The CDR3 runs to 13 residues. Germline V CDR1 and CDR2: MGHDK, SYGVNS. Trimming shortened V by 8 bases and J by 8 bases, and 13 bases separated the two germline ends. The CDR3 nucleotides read TGTGCCAGCCGAAGAGGGACGGATTCACCCCTCCACTTT. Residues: CASRRGTDSPLHF. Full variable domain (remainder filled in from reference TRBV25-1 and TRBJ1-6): EADIYQTPRYLVIGTGKKITLECSQTMGHDKMYWYQQDPGMELHLIHYSYGVNSTEKGDLSSESTVSRIRTEHFPLTLESARPSHTSQYLCASRRGTDSPLHFGNGTRLTVT.

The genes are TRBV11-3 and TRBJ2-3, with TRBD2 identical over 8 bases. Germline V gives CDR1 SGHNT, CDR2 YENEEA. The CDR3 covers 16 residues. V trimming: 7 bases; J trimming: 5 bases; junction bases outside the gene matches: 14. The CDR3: CASTTTGTSQGDTQYF. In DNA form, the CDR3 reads TGTGCCAGCACGACGACCGGGACTAGTCAAGGAGATACGCAGTATTTT. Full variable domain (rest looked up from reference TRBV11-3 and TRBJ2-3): EAGVVQSPRYKIIEKKQPVAFWCNPISGHNTLYWYLQNLGQGPELLIRYENEEAVDDSQLPKDRFSAERLKGVDSTLKIQPAELGDSAVYLCASTTTGTSQGDTQYFGPGTRLTVL.

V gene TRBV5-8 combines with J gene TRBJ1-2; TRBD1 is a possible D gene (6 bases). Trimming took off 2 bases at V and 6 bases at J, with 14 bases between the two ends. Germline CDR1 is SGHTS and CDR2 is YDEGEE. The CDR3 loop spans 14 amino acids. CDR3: CASSLDRRLHGYTF. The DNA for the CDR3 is TGTGCCAGCAGCTTAGACAGGAGACTCCATGGCTACACCTTC.

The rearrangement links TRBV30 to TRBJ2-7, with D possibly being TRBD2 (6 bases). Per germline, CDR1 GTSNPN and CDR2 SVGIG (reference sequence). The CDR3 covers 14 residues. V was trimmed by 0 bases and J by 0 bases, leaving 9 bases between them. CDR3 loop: CAWSVGGSSYEQYF. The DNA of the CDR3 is TGTGCCTGGAGTGTAGGAGGGAGCTCCTACGAGCAGTACTTC.

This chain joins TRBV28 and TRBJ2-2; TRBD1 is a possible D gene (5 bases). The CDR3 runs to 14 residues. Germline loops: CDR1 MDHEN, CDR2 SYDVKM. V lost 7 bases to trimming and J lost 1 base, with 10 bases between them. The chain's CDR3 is CASNNRLNTGELFF. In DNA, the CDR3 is TGTGCCAGCAACAACAGGCTGAACACCGGGGAGCTGTTTTTT.

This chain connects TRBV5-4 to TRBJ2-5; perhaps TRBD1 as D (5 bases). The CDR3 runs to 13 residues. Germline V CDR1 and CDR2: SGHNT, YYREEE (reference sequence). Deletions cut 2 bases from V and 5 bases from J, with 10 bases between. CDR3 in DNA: TGTGCCAGCAGCTTAGGGGCTGTTGAGACCCAGTACTTC. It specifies CASSLGAVETQYF. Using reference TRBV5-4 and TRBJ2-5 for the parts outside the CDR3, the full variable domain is ETGVTQSPTHLIKTRGQQVTLRCSSQSGHNTVSWYQQALGQGPQFIFQYYREEENGRGNFPPRFSGLQFPNYSSELNVNALELDDSALYLCASSLGAVETQYFGPGTRLLVL.

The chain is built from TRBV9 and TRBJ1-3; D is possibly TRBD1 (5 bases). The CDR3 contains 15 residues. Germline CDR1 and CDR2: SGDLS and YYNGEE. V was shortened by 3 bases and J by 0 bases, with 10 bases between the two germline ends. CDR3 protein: CASSARGASGNTIYF. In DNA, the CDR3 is TGTGCCAGCAGCGCGCGAGGGGCCTCTGGAAACACCATATATTTT.

The chain's CDR3 is CASSWEDTIYF. The CDR3 DNA sequence: TGTGCCAGCAGCTGGGAGGACACCATATATTTT. The chain uses TRBV11-1 and TRBJ1-3; D is unclear. V lost 4 bases and J 8 bases, leaving 6 bases between the germline ends. This CDR3 contains 11 residues. Germline values: CDR1 SGHAT, CDR2 FQDESV (reference sequence). Based on the CDR3 plus reference TRBV11-1 and TRBJ1-3, the full variable domain is EAEVAQSPRYKITEKSQAVAFWCDPISGHATLYWYRQILGQGPELLVQFQDESVVDDSQLPKDRFSAERLKGVDSTLKIQPAELGDSAMYLCASSWEDTIYFGEGSWLTVV.

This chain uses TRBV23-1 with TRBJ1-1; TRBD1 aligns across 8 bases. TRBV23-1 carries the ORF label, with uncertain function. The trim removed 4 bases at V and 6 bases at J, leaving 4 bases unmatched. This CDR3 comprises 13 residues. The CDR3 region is CASSPDRDSEAFF. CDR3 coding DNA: TGCGCCAGCAGTCCGGACAGGGATTCTGAAGCTTTCTTT.

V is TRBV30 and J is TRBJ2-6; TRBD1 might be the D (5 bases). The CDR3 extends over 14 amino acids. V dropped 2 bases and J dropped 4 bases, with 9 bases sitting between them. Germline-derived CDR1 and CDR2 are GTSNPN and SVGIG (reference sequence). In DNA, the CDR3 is TGTGCCTGGAGTAGGACAAGGGGGGCCAACGTCCTGACTTTC. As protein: CAWSRTRGANVLTF.

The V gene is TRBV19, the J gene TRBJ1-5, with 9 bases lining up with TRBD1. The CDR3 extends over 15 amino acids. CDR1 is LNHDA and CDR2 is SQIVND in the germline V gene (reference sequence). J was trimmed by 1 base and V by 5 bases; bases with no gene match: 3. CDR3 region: CASSSGQGSNQPQHF. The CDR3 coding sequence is TGTGCCAGTAGTTCTGGACAGGGGAGCAATCAGCCCCAGCATTTT.

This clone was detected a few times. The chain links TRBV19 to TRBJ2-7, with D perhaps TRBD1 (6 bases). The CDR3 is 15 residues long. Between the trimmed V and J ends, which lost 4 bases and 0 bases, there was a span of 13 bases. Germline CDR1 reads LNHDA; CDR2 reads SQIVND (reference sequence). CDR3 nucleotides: TGTGCCAGTAGTAATCTCGACAGGCCCTCCTACGAGCAGTACTTC. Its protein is CASSNLDRPSYEQYF.

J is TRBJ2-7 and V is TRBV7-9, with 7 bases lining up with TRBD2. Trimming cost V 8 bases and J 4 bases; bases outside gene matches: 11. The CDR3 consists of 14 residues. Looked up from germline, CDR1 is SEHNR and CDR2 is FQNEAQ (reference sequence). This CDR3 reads CASGEGLRSYEQYF. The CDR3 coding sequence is TGTGCCAGCGGGGAGGGGTTAAGGAGTTACGAGCAGTACTTC.

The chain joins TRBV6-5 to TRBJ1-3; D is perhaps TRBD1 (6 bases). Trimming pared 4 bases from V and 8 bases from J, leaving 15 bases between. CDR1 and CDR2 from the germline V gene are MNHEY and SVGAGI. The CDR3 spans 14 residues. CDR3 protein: CASSLRDIRDTIYF. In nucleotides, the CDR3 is TGTGCCAGCAGTTTACGGGACATCCGTGACACCATATATTTT.

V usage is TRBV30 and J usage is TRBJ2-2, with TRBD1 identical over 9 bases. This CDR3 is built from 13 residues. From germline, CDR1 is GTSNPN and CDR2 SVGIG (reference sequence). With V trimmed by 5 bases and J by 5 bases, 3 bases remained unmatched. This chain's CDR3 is CAWDRGGTGELFF. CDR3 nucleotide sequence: TGTGCCTGGGACAGGGGGGGAACCGGGGAGCTGTTTTTT.

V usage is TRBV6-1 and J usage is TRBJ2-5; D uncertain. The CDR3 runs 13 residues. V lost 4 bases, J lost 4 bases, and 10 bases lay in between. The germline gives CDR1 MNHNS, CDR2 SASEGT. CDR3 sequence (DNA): TGTGCCAGCAGTGTTGATGGCGGAGAGACCCAGTACTTC. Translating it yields CASSVDGGETQYF.

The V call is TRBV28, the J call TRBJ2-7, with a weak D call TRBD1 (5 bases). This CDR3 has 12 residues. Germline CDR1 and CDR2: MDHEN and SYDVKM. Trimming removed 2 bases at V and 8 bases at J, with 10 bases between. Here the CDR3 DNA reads TGTGCCAGCAGTTTACGCGCAGGGCAGCAGTACTTC. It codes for CASSLRAGQQYF.

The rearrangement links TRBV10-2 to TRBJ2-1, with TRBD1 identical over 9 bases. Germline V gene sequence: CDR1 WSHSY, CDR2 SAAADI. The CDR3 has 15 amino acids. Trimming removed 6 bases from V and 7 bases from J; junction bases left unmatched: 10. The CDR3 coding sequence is TGCGCCAGCAGCCTTGACAGGGGGACGGGGAATGAGCAGTTCTTC. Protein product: CASSLDRGTGNEQFF.

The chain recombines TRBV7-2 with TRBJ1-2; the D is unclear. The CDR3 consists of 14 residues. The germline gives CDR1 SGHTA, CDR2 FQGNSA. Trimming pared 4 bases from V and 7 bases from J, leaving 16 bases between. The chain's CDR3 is CASSSPGLRIGYTF. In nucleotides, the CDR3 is TGTGCCAGCAGCTCCCCGGGTCTCCGGATTGGCTACACCTTC. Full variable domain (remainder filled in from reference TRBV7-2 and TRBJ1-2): GAGVSQSPSNKVTEKGKDVELRCDPISGHTALYWYRQSLGQGLEFLIYFQGNSAPDKSGLPSDRFSAERTGGSVSTLTIQRTQQEDSAVYLCASSSPGLRIGYTFGSGTRLTVV.

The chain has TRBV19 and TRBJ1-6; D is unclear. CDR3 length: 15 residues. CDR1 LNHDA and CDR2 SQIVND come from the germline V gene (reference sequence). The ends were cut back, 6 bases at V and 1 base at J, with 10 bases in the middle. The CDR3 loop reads CASRRDTSYNSPLHF. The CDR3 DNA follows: TGTGCCAGTAGGCGTGACACATCCTATAATTCACCCCTCCACTTT.

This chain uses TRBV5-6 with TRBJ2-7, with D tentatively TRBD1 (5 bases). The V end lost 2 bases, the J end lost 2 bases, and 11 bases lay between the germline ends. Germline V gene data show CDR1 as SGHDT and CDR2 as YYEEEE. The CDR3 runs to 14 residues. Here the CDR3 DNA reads TGTGCCAGCAGCTTCAGGGATTCGCCCTACGAGCAGTACTTC. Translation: CASSFRDSPYEQYF.

In DNA, the CDR3 is TGTGCCAGCAGCTCGGGACGGATCTACGAGCAGTACTTC. Its protein product is CASSSGRIYEQYF. The chain uses TRBV7-9 and TRBJ2-7; D tentatively reads TRBD1 or TRBD2 (5 bases each). CDR3 length: 13 amino acids. The V and J ends lost 4 bases and 3 bases respectively, with 10 bases between them. The germline CDR1 and CDR2 sequences are SEHNR and FQNEAQ (reference sequence).